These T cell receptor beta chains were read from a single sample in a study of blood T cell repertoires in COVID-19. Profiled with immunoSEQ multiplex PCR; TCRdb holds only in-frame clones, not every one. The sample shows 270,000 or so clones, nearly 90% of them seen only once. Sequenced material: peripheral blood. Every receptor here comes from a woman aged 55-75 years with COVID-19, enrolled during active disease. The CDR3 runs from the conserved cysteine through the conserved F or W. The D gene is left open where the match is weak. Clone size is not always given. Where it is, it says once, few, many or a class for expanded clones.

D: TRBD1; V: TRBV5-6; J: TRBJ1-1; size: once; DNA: TGTGCCAGCAGCGTCGTGGACAGGGCCACTGAAGCTTTCTTT; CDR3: CASSVVDRATEAFF
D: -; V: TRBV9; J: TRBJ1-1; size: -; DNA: TGTGCCAGCAGCGTAGAGGGACTGCCGAACACTGAAGCTTTCTTT; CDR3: CASSVEGLPNTEAFF
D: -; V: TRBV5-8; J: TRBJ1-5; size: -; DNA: TGTGCCAGCAGCCCTCTCTCGTATGGCAATCAGCCCCAGCATTTT; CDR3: CASSPLSYGNQPQHF
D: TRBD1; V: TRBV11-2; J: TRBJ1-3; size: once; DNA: TGTGCCAGCAGCTTAACCGAGACAGGGGGAAACACCATATATTTT; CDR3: CASSLTETGGNTIYF
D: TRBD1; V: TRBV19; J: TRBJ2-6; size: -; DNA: TGTGCCAGTAGTTCCCCCCGGGGGACAGGGACTCCTGGGGCCAACGTCCTGACTTTC; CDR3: CASSSPRGTGTPGANVLTF
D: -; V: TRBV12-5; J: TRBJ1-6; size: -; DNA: TGTGCTAGTGGTTTGGTGGAGTTTAATTCACCCCTCCACTTT; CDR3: CASGLVEFNSPLHF
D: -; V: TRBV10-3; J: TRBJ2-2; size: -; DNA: TGTGCCAGCGGGACAGTGATTACGAACACCGGGGAGCTGTTTTTT; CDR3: CASGTVITNTGELFF
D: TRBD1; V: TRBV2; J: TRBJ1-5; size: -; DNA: TGTGCCAGCAGGTTGACAGGGAATAGCAATCAGCCCCAGCATTTT; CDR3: CASRLTGNSNQPQHF
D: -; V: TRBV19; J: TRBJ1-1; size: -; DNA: TGTGCCAGTAGTATATCTACTGGGAACACTGAAGCTTTCTTT; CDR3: CASSISTGNTEAFF
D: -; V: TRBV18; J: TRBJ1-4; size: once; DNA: TGTGCCAGCTCACCTCCTATGGAGGGAAAACTGTTTTTT; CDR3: CASSPPMEGKLFF
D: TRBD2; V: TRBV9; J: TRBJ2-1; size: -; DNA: TGTGCCAGCAGCGCAGGAATGCGGGGGGGCCAGGGCAATGAGCAGTTCTTC; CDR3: CASSAGMRGGQGNEQFF
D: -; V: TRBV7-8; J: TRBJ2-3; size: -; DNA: TGTGCCAGCAGCTTATCACTAGCCGGAGATACGCAGTATTTT; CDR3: CASSLSLAGDTQYF
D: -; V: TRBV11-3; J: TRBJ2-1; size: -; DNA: TGTGCCAGCAGCTTAGGAGTTGCCTACAATGAGCAGTTCTTC; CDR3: CASSLGVAYNEQFF
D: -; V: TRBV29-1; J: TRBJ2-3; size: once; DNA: TGCAGCGTTGTCGGGGGGCCCTTTGCAGATACGCAGTATTTT; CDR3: CSVVGGPFADTQYF
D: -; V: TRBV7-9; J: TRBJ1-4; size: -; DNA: TGTGCCAGCAGCTCCAGGACAACTAATGAAAAACTGTTTTTT; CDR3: CASSSRTTNEKLFF
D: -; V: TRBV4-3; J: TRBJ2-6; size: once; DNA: TGCGCCAGCAGCCAAGCCGGTTCTGGGGCCAACGTCCTGACTTTC; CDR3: CASSQAGSGANVLTF
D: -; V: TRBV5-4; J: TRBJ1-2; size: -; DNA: TGTGCCAGCAGCTTGGACAGGGCTTCATTTTATGGCTACACCTTC; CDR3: CASSLDRASFYGYTF
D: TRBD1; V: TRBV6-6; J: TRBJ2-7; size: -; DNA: TGTGCCAGCAGGACGGGGCAGGGGGCTTCCGAGCAGTACTTC; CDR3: CASRTGQGASEQYF
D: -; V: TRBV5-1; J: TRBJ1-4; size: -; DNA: TGCGCCAGCAGCCGTATCCGGGACAATAATGAAAAACTGTTTTTT; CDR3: CASSRIRDNNEKLFF
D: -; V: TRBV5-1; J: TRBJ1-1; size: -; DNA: TGCGCCAGCAGCACCACAGGGACCATGAACACTGAAGCTTTCTTT; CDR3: CASSTTGTMNTEAFF
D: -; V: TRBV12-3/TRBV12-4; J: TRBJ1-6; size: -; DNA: TGTGCCAGCAGTTTGAGGCCCAATTCACCCCTCCACTTT; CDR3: CASSLRPNSPLHF
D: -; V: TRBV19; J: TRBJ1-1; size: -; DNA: TGTGCCAGTAGTATAGGCGGGGGCAGCACTGAAGCTTTCTTT; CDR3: CASSIGGGSTEAFF
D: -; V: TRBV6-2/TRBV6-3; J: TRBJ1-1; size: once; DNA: TGTGCCAGCAGACCTGGACAGCGATCGAACACTGAAGCTTTCTTT; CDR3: CASRPGQRSNTEAFF
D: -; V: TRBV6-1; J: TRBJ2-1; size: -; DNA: TGTGCCAGCAGTGATCCGGGGGTCCCACACCCTTACAATGAGCAGTTCTTC; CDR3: CASSDPGVPHPYNEQFF
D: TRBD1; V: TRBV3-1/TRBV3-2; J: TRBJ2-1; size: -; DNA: TGTGCCAGCAGCCAAGAGGTAGGGGGTGGCAGGGGGTCGTACAATGAGCAGTTCTTC; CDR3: CASSQEVGGGRGSYNEQFF
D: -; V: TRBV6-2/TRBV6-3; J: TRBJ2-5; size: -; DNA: TGTGCCAGCCGCCGGGTGGGCAGGAGAGGGGAGACCCAGTACTTC; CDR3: CASRRVGRRGETQYF
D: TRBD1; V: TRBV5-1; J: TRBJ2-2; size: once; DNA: TGCGCCAGCAGTTCCGGACAGGGCCGCGGCACCGGGGAGCTGTTTTTT; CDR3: CASSSGQGRGTGELFF
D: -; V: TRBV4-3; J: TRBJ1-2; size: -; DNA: TGCGCCAGCAGCCAACAGGTGGGTCGATATGGCTACACCTTC; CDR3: CASSQQVGRYGYTF
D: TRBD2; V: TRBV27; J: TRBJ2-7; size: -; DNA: TGTGCCAGCAGTTATCGCGGGGGGTTCTACGAGCAGTACTTC; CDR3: CASSYRGGFYEQYF
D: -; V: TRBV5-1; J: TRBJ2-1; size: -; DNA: TGCGCCAGCAGCTTTCAGGGCTCCTACAATGAGCAGTTCTTC; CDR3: CASSFQGSYNEQFF
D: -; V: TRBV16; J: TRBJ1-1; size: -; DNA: TGTGCCAGCAGCCAATTGAGGGGGACTGAAGCTTTCTTT; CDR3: CASSQLRGTEAFF